The clone carrying this T cell receptor beta chain was detected a few times. The antigen remains unidentified. These data belong to a study of siplizumab effects on memory and regulatory T cells. Study-level results: In siplizumab cultures, the suppressive function of proliferating Tregs remained unconfirmed. Naive T cells looked more diverse than memory cells and looked like major alloresponse contributors.

Trimming stripped 2 bases from V and 6 bases from J, with 4 bases between. This CDR3 is 11 amino acids long. Germline V CDR1 and CDR2: LGHNT, FRNRAP. Sequencing used immunoSEQ multiplex PCR; TCRdb keeps in-frame clones, though not all of them. Found here are about 52,000 clones, about 97% of them singletons; the top ten hold 0.5% to 0.7%. The sample comprised naive CD4+ T cells sorted from blood. V and J are TRBV12-5 and TRBJ1-1; D is ambiguous. The clonotype was recovered from a human donor in good health. The CDR3 loop is CASGLSAEAFF. CDR3 sequence (DNA): TGTGCTAGTGGTTTGTCGGCTGAAGCTTTCTTT.